The 26 T cell receptor beta chains presented below share a single source sample, sequenced in a study of CD8+CD57+ T cells in acquired aplastic anemia. CD8+CD57+ cell expansion had been shown by flow cytometry in patients chosen for sequencing. Genomic DNA acted as the template from which TCR beta VDJ combination and CDR3 sequence profiling were carried out. TCRdb ran MiXCR on the reads and lists one entry per CDR3 protein. The data show about 240,000 distinct CDR3 sequences, approximately 45% seen once. The sample comprised sorted CD4+, CD8+, or CD8+CD57+ T cells (not recorded which) from PBMCs. These receptor sequences come from a human donor with aplastic anemia.

Turning to this clonotype: Germline and junction disagree at one end, which may indicate a read error. The V gene is TRBV6-2 or TRBV6-3, the J gene TRBJ1-6; D remains ambiguous. The CDR3 covers 15 residues. Germline lookup yields CDR1 MNHEY and CDR2 SVGEGT. CDR3 protein: CASSSDSYYNSSLHF. CDR3 in DNA: TGTGCCAGCAGCTCCGACTCGTATTATAATTCATCCCTCCACTTT.

The chain carries TRBV6-5 and TRBJ2-3; TRBD2 agrees at 9 bases. Per germline, CDR1 MNHEY and CDR2 SVGAGI. The CDR3 is 15 residues long. J lost 2 bases, V lost 9 bases, and 9 bases had no gene match. The CDR3 spells CASSIERGVTDTQYF. CDR3 DNA sequence: TGTGCCAGTAGTATCGAGCGGGGGGTCACAGATACGCAGTATTTT.

Note on this clonotype: One junction end disagrees with the germline gene, perhaps due to a read error. The V gene is TRBV5-1, the J gene TRBJ2-2, with D maybe TRBD1 (6 bases). In germline, CDR1 is SGHRS, CDR2 YFSETQ. The CDR3 runs to 10 residues. The CDR3 DNA reads as TGCGCCAGCAGCTTGGCGGCAGGGGAGTTT. It codes for CASSLAAGEF.

This clonotype was picked up many times. The rearrangement joins TRBV9 to TRBJ1-2; the D is unclear. Germline values: CDR1 SGDLS, CDR2 YYNGEE. The CDR3 loop spans 15 amino acids. V dropped 0 bases and J dropped 0 bases, with 9 bases sitting between them. The CDR3 is CASSVEGLPNYGYTF. DNA of the CDR3: TGTGCCAGCAGCGTAGAAGGTCTACCTAACTATGGCTACACCTTC.

This chain joins TRBV20-1 and TRBJ2-1, with 10 nucleotides matching TRBD2. J was trimmed by 5 bases and V by 4 bases; bases with no gene match: 5. The CDR3 contains 14 residues. The germline gives CDR1 DFQATT, CDR2 SNEGSKA (reference sequence). This CDR3 reads CSATPLAGDNEQFF. The CDR3 DNA sequence: TGCAGTGCTACCCCCCTAGCGGGGGACAATGAGCAGTTCTTC.

The rearrangement joins TRBV11-2 to TRBJ2-6, with D unclear. Germline V gene sequence: CDR1 SGHAT, CDR2 FQNNGV. Trimming stripped 0 bases from V and 0 bases from J, with 6 bases between. The CDR3 runs to 16 residues. This CDR3 reads CASSLEQSSGANVLTF. The CDR3 DNA follows: TGTGCCAGCAGCTTAGAACAGAGCTCTGGGGCCAACGTCCTGACTTTC.

The sample holds many counts of this clonotype. The V and J genes are TRBV27 and TRBJ1-6, with 7 bases that match TRBD1. V lost 7 bases to trimming and J lost 5 bases; unmatched junction nucleotides: 2. Germline assignment: CDR1 MNHEY and CDR2 SMNVEV (reference sequence). The CDR3 has 13 residues. CDR3 sequence: CASMGQNNSPLHF. DNA for the CDR3: TGTGCCAGCATGGGACAGAATAATTCACCCCTCCACTTT.

The table lists this clonotype with a few counts. The CDR3: CATSRKGASGNTIYF. The DNA for the CDR3 is TGTGCCACCAGCAGAAAGGGGGCCTCTGGAAACACCATATATTTT. The chain combines TRBV15 with TRBJ1-3; 7 nucleotides agree with TRBD1. CDR3 length: 15 residues. V lost 2 bases to trimming and J lost 0 bases; unmatched junction nucleotides: 1. Germline loops: CDR1 LNHNV, CDR2 YYDKDF (reference sequence).

This clonotype appeared many times. The rearrangement links TRBV29-1 to TRBJ1-2; 8 bases map to TRBD1. CDR1 is SQVTM and CDR2 is ANQGSEA in the germline V gene. Trimming removed 3 bases from V and 8 bases from J; junction bases left unmatched: 2. The CDR3 is made up of 11 amino acids. The CDR3 DNA reads TGCAGCGTTGAGGACAGGGAAGGCTACACCTTC. It is translated as CSVEDREGYTF.

This chain links TRBV7-2 with TRBJ2-1; D may be TRBD1 or TRBD2 (5 bases each). Germline V lookup: CDR1 SGHTA, CDR2 FQGNSA. Trimming removed 11 bases at V and 8 bases at J, with 19 bases between. The CDR3 has 13 amino acids. The chain's CDR3 is CASGDRVGDEQFF. Here the CDR3 DNA reads TGTGCCTCTGGGGACCGGGTTGGGGATGAGCAGTTCTTC.

The chain combines TRBV9 with TRBJ2-7; D perhaps matches TRBD2 (5 bases). Germline CDR1 is SGDLS and CDR2 is YYNGEE. V lost 0 bases, J lost 7 bases, and 11 bases lay in between. The CDR3 extends over 13 amino acids. CDR3: CASSVETTGEQYF. CDR3 coding DNA: TGTGCCAGCAGCGTAGAGACCACGGGGGAGCAGTACTTC.

This clonotype was recorded at least ten times. This rearrangement joins TRBV2 to TRBJ2-1; 9 bases agree with TRBD2. The CDR3 totals 15 residues. V was clipped by 8 bases and J by 0 bases; unmatched bases: 5. In germline, CDR1 is SNHLY, CDR2 FYNNEI. The CDR3 bases are TGTGCCAGCTACCGACTAGCGGCCTCCTACAATGAGCAGTTCTTC. Translated, it gives CASYRLAASYNEQFF.

The genes are TRBV7-9 and TRBJ2-7; TRBD1 aligns across 7 bases. J gave up 2 bases and V 1 base, and 8 bases lay outside the gene matches. The germline gives CDR1 SEHNR, CDR2 FQNEAQ (reference sequence). There are 16 residues in the CDR3. The DNA of the CDR3 is TGTGCCAGCAGCTTAGGTTCGACAGGGACGACCTACGAGCAGTACTTC. It specifies CASSLGSTGTTYEQYF. The whole variable domain, remainder taken from reference TRBV7-9 and TRBJ2-7, is DTGVSQNPRHKITKRGQNVTFRCDPISEHNRLYWYRQTLGQGPEFLTYFQNEAQLEKSRLLSDRFSAERPKGSFSTLEIQRTEQGDSAMYLCASSLGSTGTTYEQYFGPGTRLTVT.

The chain joins TRBV20-1 to TRBJ2-5, with 8 bases fitting TRBD2. The CDR3 extends over 14 amino acids. In germline, CDR1 is DFQATT, CDR2 SNEGSKA (reference sequence). With 1 base clipped from V and 5 bases from J, the junction kept 6 bases outside the gene matches. CDR3 sequence (DNA): TGCAGTGCTAGAGTGGCGGGGGGTTGGGAGACCCAGTACTTC. Translated, it gives CSARVAGGWETQYF.

V is TRBV6-5 and J is TRBJ1-6; D gene unclear. The V end was cut by 0 bases, the J end by 0 bases, with 9 bases between. CDR3 length: 17 amino acids. Germline V CDR1 and CDR2: MNHEY, SVGAGI. The CDR3 nucleotides are TGTGCCAGCAGTTACTCGGGCCTCAGCTCCTATAATTCACCCCTCCACTTT. It translates to CASSYSGLSSYNSPLHF.

V gene TRBV15 combines with J gene TRBJ1-1; D is perhaps TRBD1 (6 bases). This CDR3 region has 15 residues. Germline V CDR1 and CDR2: LNHNV, YYDKDF (reference sequence). V shed 1 base and J shed 4 bases, with 13 bases lying between them. The DNA for the CDR3 is TGTGCCACCAGCAGAGGGACAGCATGGGGCACTGAAGCTTTCTTT. It is translated as CATSRGTAWGTEAFF.

This clonotype was detected ten times or more. The chain recombines TRBV20-1 with TRBJ1-6; D is possibly TRBD1 (5 bases). Looked up from germline, CDR1 is DFQATT and CDR2 is SNEGSKA (reference sequence). V was cut by 0 bases and J by 3 bases, with 15 bases left in between. The CDR3 has 17 amino acids. The CDR3 spells CSARDFYRRNYNSPLHF. DNA of the CDR3: TGCAGTGCTAGAGATTTTTACAGGCGAAACTATAATTCACCCCTCCACTTT.

This clonotype has a count of ten or more. This chain uses TRBV15 with TRBJ2-3, with 7 positions matching TRBD1. V was pared by 0 bases and J by 3 bases, with 9 bases of the junction left unmatched. In germline, CDR1 is LNHNV, CDR2 YYDKDF (reference sequence). The CDR3 length is 17 residues. The CDR3 here is CATSRDRGTGATDTQYF. The DNA for the CDR3 is TGTGCCACCAGCAGAGATAGGGGAACAGGGGCGACAGATACGCAGTATTTT. The full variable domain, with the rest looked up from reference TRBV15 and TRBJ2-3, is DAMVIQNPRYQVTQFGKPVTLSCSQTLNHNVMYWYQQKSSQAPKLLFHYYDKDFNNEADTPDNFQSRRPNTSFCFLDIRSPGLGDTAMYLCATSRDRGTGATDTQYFGPGTRLTVL.

This clonotype was found many times. The chain employs TRBV20-1 and TRBJ2-3; possibly TRBD1 for D (5 bases). The ends were cut back, 3 bases at V and 2 bases at J, with 18 bases in the middle. The germline V gene encodes CDR1 DFQATT and CDR2 SNEGSKA (reference sequence). The CDR3 has 16 amino acids. The CDR3 sequence: CSASPPRQRITDTQYF. In DNA form, the CDR3 reads TGCAGTGCTAGTCCCCCTCGACAGAGGATCACAGATACGCAGTATTTT.

V gene TRBV9 combines with J gene TRBJ2-1; TRBD2 agrees at 7 bases. The V and J ends lost 5 bases and 0 bases, in that order; junction bases with no gene match: 8. From germline, CDR1 is SGDLS and CDR2 YYNGEE. CDR3 length: 16 amino acids. CDR3 nucleotide sequence: TGTGCCAGCAGGGAAATCGGGGGGAGCTCCTACAATGAGCAGTTCTTC. Its translation: CASREIGGSSYNEQFF.

The chain combines TRBV7-9 with TRBJ2-7, with 12 bases lining up with TRBD1. V trimming: 5 bases; J trimming: 5 bases; junction bases outside the gene matches: 7. Germline V gene sequence: CDR1 SEHNR, CDR2 FQNEAQ (reference sequence). This CDR3 region has 15 residues. The CDR3 nucleotides read TGTGCCAGCAGCCCCGGGACAGGGGGCAGCGACGAGCAGTACGTC. The encoded protein is CASSPGTGGSDEQYV.

This clonotype was observed at least ten times. V is TRBV6-2 or TRBV6-3 and J is TRBJ1-1; the D is unclear. CDR3 length: 13 amino acids. V gave up 2 bases and J gave up 1 base, with 5 bases separating them. Germline CDR1 is MNHEY and CDR2 is SVGEGT. The CDR3 reads CASSYARNTEAFF. In DNA form, the CDR3 reads TGTGCCAGCAGTTACGCCAGGAACACTGAAGCTTTCTTT.

This clonotype was seen repeatedly, ten times or more. The V and J genes are TRBV7-9 and TRBJ2-7, with D perhaps assigned TRBD1 or TRBD2 (5 bases each). The CDR3 runs 14 residues. Germline V gene sequence: CDR1 SEHNR, CDR2 FQNEAQ (reference sequence). Trimming pared 1 base from V and 5 bases from J, leaving 12 bases between. CDR3 sequence (DNA): TGTGCCAGCAGCTTAGTGAGGGGTCTCGACGAGCAGTACTTC. Encoded protein: CASSLVRGLDEQYF. Full variable domain (outside the CDR3, taken from reference TRBV7-9 and TRBJ2-7): DTGVSQNPRHKITKRGQNVTFRCDPISEHNRLYWYRQTLGQGPEFLTYFQNEAQLEKSRLLSDRFSAERPKGSFSTLEIQRTEQGDSAMYLCASSLVRGLDEQYFGPGTRLTVT.

The chain joins TRBV7-9 to TRBJ2-7; weak D call: TRBD1 (5 bases). This CDR3 region has 13 residues. V was cut by 5 bases and J by 6 bases, with 14 bases left in between. Germline V gene data show CDR1 as SEHNR and CDR2 as FQNEAQ (reference sequence). The CDR3 protein is CASSADSRSEQYF. The CDR3 DNA is TGTGCCAGCAGCGCTGACAGTAGGAGCGAGCAGTACTTC.

This sequence joins TRBV11-2 and TRBJ1-3; no reliable D call. V shed 1 base and J shed 0 bases, with 13 bases lying between them. CDR3 length: 17 amino acids. Germline CDR1 is SGHAT and CDR2 is FQNNGV. The CDR3 coding sequence is TGTGCCAGCAGCTTAGCCCTCAGGTGGGCCTCTGGAAACACCATATATTTT. It specifies CASSLALRWASGNTIYF.

This clonotype was seen many times. The rearrangement links TRBV4-1 to TRBJ1-2; D perhaps matches TRBD1 (5 bases). CDR3 length: 15 residues. The ends were cut back, 1 base at V and 2 bases at J, with 11 bases in the middle. CDR1 and CDR2 (germline): MGHRA, YSYEKL. The CDR3 nucleotides are TGCGCCAGCAGCCAAGTCGGGGGAAGAAACTATGGCTACACCTTC. It specifies CASSQVGGRNYGYTF.